The next 15 T cell receptor beta chains were all read from a single sample in a study of blood T cell repertoires in COVID-19 (dated by TCRdb to the early 2020s). The library was obtained by the immunoSEQ multiplex PCR assay. Here the immuneACCESS table is served through TCRdb, limited to in-frame sequences with V and J called. Missing clones are a known gap in these copies; in checked studies unresolved V genes cover under half, and the rest lacks a known reason. This sample comprises 200,000 or so clones, approximately 82% of them detected only once. The ten biggest clones cover 6% to 8% of the sample. Sequencing was performed on peripheral blood. These receptor sequences come from a human donor with acute or convalescent COVID-19. The donor label of this sample is uncertain.

A few counts support this clone. V usage is TRBV9 and J usage is TRBJ2-3; 7 bases fit TRBD2. CDR1 is SGDLS, CDR2 YYNGEE, per germline. The CDR3 has 15 residues. J gave up 0 bases and V 2 bases, and 3 bases lay outside the gene matches. DNA of the CDR3: TGTGCCAGCAGCGTCAACGGGAGGAGCACAGATACGCAGTATTTT. Its translation: CASSVNGRSTDTQYF.

J is TRBJ1-5 and V is TRBV5-1, with TRBD1 matching 7 bases. With V trimmed by 1 base and J by 3 bases, 7 bases remained unmatched. This CDR3 comprises 16 residues. Germline assignment: CDR1 SGHRS and CDR2 YFSETQ. CDR3 nucleotide sequence: TGCGCCAGCAGCTTGACAGGGGCTATACCCAATCAGCCCCAGCATTTT. Translated, it gives CASSLTGAIPNQPQHF.

This clone was counted between two and nine times. The chain employs TRBV7-6 and TRBJ1-3, with D possibly being TRBD1 (5 bases). CDR3 length equals 15 residues. Trimming left V 6 bases short and J 0 bases short, with 12 bases between. The V gene's germline CDR1 is SGHVS and CDR2 FNYEAQ. CDR3 region: CASRKTADSGNTIYF. CDR3 bases: TGTGCCAGCAGAAAGACAGCTGACTCTGGAAACACCATATATTTT.

The chain couples TRBV11-1 to TRBJ2-1; 11 nucleotides line up with TRBD2. The V gene end was trimmed by 6 bases and the J gene end by 0 bases; junction bases not matched to a gene: 4. Germline values: CDR1 SGHAT, CDR2 FQDESV (reference sequence). The CDR3 covers 16 residues. The CDR3 spells CASRLSGRASYNEQFF. The CDR3 region has the DNA TGTGCCAGCAGACTTAGCGGGAGGGCCTCCTACAATGAGCAGTTCTTC.

The chain uses TRBV10-3 and TRBJ2-2; D is perhaps TRBD2 (7 bases). The ends were cut back, 2 bases at V and 7 bases at J, with 20 bases in the middle. Germline V gene lookup returns CDR1 ENHRY and CDR2 SYGVKD. CDR3 length equals 17 residues. The CDR3 here is CAISEPSGAGRVGELFF. DNA for the CDR3: TGTGCCATCAGTGAGCCCTCAGGGGCAGGGAGGGTCGGGGAGCTGTTTTTT.

The V call is TRBV30, the J call TRBJ1-5; tentative D call: TRBD1 (5 bases). The germline gives CDR1 GTSNPN, CDR2 SVGIG (reference sequence). The V and J ends lost 6 bases and 1 base respectively, with 13 bases between them. There are 14 residues in the CDR3. CDR3 nucleotide sequence: TGTGCCTGTGCGGGGGGGGGAAGCAATCAGCCCCAGCATTTT. Amino acid sequence: CACAGGGSNQPQHF.

The chain couples TRBV28 to TRBJ1-6; D call uncertain. Trimming left V 6 bases short and J 5 bases short, with 14 bases between. The germline V gene has CDR1 MDHEN and CDR2 SYDVKM. The CDR3 totals 15 residues. CDR3 coding DNA: TGTGCCAGCAGCGACGCGGGGTCCAATAATTCACCCCTCCACTTT. This sequence encodes CASSDAGSNNSPLHF.

The chain employs TRBV27 and TRBJ2-7; the match to TRBD1 covers 7 bases. Germline V lookup: CDR1 MNHEY, CDR2 SMNVEV (reference sequence). Trimming took 4 bases from V and 5 from J; bases not matched to a gene: 11. The CDR3 spans 15 residues. The CDR3 bases are TGTGCCAGCAGTTCTCCGGAGACAGGGATCCACGAGCAGTACTTC. Its protein is CASSSPETGIHEQYF.

Written as DNA, the CDR3 is TGTGCCACCAGTGATCAGGACAGGCCCCGCACAGATACGCAGTATTTT. It yields the protein CATSDQDRPRTDTQYF. J is TRBJ2-3 and V is TRBV24-1; TRBD1 agrees at 7 bases. The CDR3 runs 16 residues. The V gene's germline CDR1 is KGHDR and CDR2 SFDVKD. Trimming cost V 3 bases and J 1 base; bases outside gene matches: 6.

The chain couples TRBV29-1 to TRBJ2-1; the match to TRBD1 covers 9 bases. Germline CDR1 SQVTM, CDR2 ANQGSEA. V shed 6 bases, J shed 8 bases, and the junction held 11 bases outside the gene matches. The length of the CDR3 is 14 residues. The chain's CDR3 is CSVARQGDLDEQFF. DNA of the CDR3: TGCAGCGTGGCGCGACAGGGGGATCTCGATGAGCAGTTCTTC.

This clone has only one observation. The J gene is TRBJ1-4, the V gene TRBV14; D ambiguous. Deletions cut 0 bases from V and 3 bases from J, with 8 bases between. The CDR3 runs 15 residues. Germline V gene lookup returns CDR1 SGHDN and CDR2 FVKESK. Written as DNA, the CDR3 is TGTGCCAGCAGCCAAGACCAGGTGCCTAATGAAAAACTGTTTTTT. The encoded protein is CASSQDQVPNEKLFF.

This CDR3 is CASSLQDFQETQYF. The DNA for the CDR3 is TGTGCCAGCAGTTTGCAGGATTTTCAAGAGACCCAGTACTTC. The chain is built from TRBV28 and TRBJ2-5; D not resolved. Germline V gene data show CDR1 as MDHEN and CDR2 as SYDVKM. CDR3 size: 14 residues. The V gene lost 3 bases and the J gene lost 2 bases, with 10 bases spanning the gap. The full variable domain, in which reference TRBV28 and TRBJ2-5 provide the parts outside the CDR3, is DVKVTQSSRYLVKRTGEKVFLECVQDMDHENMFWYRQDPGLGLRLIYFSYDVKMKEKGDIPEGYSVSREKKERFSLILESASTNQTSMYLCASSLQDFQETQYFGPGTRLLVL.

The chain uses TRBV2 and TRBJ1-3; no definite D call. The V gene's germline CDR1 is SNHLY and CDR2 FYNNEI. Trimming cost V 7 bases and J 4 bases, with 11 bases left between them. The length of the CDR3 is 13 residues. The CDR3 DNA reads as TGTGCCAGCATCCTATCGGGAGGAAACACCATATATTTT. Its translation: CASILSGGNTIYF.

The chain links TRBV7-2 to TRBJ1-1; no clear D. V was clipped by 5 bases and J by 0 bases, with 19 bases between them. This CDR3 is built from 17 residues. Germline V gives CDR1 SGHTA, CDR2 FQGNSA. The CDR3 loop reads CASSLQPAAGLNTEAFF. The CDR3 coding sequence is TGTGCCAGCAGCCTCCAACCGGCCGCGGGATTGAACACTGAAGCTTTCTTT.

The chain recombines TRBV6-6 with TRBJ1-5; D might be TRBD1 (5 bases). CDR1 and CDR2 from the germline V gene are MNHNY and SVGAGI (reference sequence). This CDR3 contains 14 residues. V was clipped by 6 bases and J by 0 bases, with 9 bases between them. The chain's CDR3 is CASRKGDSNQPQHF. The CDR3 DNA reads as TGTGCCAGCAGGAAAGGGGATAGCAATCAGCCCCAGCATTTT.